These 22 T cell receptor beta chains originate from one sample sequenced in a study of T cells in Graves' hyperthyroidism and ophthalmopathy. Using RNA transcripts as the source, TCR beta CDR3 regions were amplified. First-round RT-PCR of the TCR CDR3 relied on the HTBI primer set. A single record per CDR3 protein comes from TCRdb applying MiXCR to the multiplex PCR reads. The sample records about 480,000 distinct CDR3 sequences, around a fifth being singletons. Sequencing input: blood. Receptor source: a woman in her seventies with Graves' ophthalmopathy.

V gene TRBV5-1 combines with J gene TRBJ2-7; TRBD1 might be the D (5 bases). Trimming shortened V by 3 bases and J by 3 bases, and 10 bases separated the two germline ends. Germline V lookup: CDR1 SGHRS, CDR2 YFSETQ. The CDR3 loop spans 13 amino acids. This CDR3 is CASSSQDLYEQYF. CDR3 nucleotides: TGCGCCAGCAGCTCACAGGACCTCTACGAGCAGTACTTC.

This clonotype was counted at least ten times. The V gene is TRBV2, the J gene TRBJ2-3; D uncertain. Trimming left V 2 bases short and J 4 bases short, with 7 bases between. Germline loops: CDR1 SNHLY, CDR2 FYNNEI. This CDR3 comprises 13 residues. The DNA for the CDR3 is TGTGCCAGCAGTGAATCCCCCTCAGATACGCAGTATTTT. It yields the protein CASSESPSDTQYF.

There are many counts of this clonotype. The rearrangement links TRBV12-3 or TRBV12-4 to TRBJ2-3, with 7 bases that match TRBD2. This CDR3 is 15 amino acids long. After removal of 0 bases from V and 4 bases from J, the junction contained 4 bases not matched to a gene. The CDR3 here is CASSLARAGADTQYF. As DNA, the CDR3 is TGTGCCAGCAGTTTAGCGCGTGCGGGGGCAGATACGCAGTATTTT.

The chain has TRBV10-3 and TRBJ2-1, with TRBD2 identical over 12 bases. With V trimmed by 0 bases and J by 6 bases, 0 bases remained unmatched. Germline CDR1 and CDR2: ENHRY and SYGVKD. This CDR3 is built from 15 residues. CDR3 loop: CAISESTSGGNEQFF. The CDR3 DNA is TGTGCCATCAGTGAGTCGACTAGCGGGGGCAATGAGCAGTTCTTC.

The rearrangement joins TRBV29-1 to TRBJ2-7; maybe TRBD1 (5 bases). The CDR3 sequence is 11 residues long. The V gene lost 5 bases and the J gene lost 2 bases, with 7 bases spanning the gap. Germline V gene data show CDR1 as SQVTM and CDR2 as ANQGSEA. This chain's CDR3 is CSVRQTYEQYF. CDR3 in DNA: TGCAGCGTTCGACAGACCTACGAGCAGTACTTC.

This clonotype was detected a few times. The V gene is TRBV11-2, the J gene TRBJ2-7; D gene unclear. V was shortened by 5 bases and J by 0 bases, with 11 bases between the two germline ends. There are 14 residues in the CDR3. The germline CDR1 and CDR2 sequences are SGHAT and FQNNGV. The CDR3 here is CASSPKRSSYEQYF. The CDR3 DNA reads TGTGCCAGCAGCCCTAAGAGGAGCTCCTACGAGCAGTACTTC.

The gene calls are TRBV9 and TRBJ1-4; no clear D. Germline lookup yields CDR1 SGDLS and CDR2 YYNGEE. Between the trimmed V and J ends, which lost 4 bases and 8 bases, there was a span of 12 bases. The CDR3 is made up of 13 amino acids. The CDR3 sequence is CASSRGPGEKLFF. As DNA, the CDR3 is TGTGCCAGCAGCAGAGGACCTGGGGAAAAACTGTTTTTT.

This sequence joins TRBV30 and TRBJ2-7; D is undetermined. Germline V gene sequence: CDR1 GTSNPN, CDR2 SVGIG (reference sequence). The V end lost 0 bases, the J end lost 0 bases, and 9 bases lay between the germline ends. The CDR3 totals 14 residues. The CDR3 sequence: CAWSVHGNSYEQYF. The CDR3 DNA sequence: TGTGCCTGGAGTGTACACGGTAACTCCTACGAGCAGTACTTC.

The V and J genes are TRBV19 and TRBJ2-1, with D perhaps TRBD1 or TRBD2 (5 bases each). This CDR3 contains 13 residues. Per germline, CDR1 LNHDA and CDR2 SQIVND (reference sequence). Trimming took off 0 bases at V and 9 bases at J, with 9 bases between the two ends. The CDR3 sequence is CASSIDPGGEQFF. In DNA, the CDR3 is TGTGCCAGTAGTATAGATCCTGGGGGTGAGCAGTTCTTC.

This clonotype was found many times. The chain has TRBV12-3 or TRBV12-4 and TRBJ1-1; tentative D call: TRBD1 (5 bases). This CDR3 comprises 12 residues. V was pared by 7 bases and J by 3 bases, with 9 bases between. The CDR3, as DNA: TGTGCCAGCAAGGAAGGGGACACTGAAGCTTTCTTT. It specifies CASKEGDTEAFF.

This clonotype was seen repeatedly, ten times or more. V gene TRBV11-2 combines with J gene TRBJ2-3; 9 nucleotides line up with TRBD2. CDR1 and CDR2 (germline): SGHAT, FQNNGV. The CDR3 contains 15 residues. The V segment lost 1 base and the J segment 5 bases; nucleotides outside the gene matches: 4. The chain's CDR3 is CASSLGLAVQDTQYF. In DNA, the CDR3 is TGTGCCAGCAGCTTAGGACTAGCGGTCCAAGATACGCAGTATTTT.

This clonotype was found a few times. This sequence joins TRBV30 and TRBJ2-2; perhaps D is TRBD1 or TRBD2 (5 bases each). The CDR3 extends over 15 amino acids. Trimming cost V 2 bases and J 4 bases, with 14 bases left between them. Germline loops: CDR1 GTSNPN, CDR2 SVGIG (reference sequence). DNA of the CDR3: TGTGCCTGGAGTAAAATGGACGGGACCACCGGGGAGCTGTTTTTT. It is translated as CAWSKMDGTTGELFF.

CDR3 coding DNA: TGCAGTGCTAGTGGGACAGGGTTTGGCTACACCTTC. Its translation is CSASGTGFGYTF. The V gene is TRBV20-1, the J gene TRBJ1-2; TRBD1 agrees at 9 bases. The germline V gene has CDR1 DFQATT and CDR2 SNEGSKA (reference sequence). This CDR3 spans 12 amino acids. The V and J ends lost 3 bases and 7 bases, in that order; junction bases with no gene match: 3.

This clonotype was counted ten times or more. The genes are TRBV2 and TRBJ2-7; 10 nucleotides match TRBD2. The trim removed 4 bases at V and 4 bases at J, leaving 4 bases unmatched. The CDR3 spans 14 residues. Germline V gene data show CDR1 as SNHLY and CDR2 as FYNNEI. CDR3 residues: CASSVSGRGYEQYF. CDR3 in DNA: TGTGCCAGCAGTGTGAGCGGGAGGGGGTACGAGCAGTACTTC.

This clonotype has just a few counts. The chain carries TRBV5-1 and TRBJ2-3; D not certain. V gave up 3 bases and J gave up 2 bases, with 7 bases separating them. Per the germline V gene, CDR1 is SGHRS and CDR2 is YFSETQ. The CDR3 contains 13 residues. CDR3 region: CASSSTLTDTQYF. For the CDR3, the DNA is TGCGCCAGCAGCTCGACTCTCACAGATACGCAGTATTTT.

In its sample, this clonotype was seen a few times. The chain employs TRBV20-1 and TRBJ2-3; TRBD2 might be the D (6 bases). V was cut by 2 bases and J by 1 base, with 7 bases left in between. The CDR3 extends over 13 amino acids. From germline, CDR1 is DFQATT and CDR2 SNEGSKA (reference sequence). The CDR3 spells CSARRLGTDTQYF. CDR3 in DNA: TGCAGTGCTAGAAGACTAGGCACAGATACGCAGTATTTT.

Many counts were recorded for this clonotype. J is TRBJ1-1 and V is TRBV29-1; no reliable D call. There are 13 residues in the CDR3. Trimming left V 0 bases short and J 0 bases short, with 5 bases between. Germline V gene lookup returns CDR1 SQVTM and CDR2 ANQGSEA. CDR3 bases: TGCAGCGTTGAAGAACAGATGAACACTGAAGCTTTCTTT. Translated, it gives CSVEEQMNTEAFF.

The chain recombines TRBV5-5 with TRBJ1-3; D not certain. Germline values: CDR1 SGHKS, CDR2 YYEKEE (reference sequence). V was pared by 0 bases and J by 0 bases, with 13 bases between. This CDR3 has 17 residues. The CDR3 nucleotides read TGTGCCAGCAGCTTGGATGGGTCCCCGACCTCTGGAAACACCATATATTTT. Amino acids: CASSLDGSPTSGNTIYF.

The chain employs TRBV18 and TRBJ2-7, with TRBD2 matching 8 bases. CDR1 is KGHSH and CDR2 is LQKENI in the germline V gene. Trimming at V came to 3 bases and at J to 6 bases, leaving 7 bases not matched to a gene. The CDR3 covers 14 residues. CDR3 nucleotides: TGTGCCAGCTCACCGCGGGGGGCGGCGACCGAGCAGTACTTC. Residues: CASSPRGAATEQYF. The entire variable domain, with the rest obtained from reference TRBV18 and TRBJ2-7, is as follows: NAGVMQNPRHLVRRRGQEARLRCSPMKGHSHVYWYRQLPEEGLKFMVYLQKENIIDESGMPKERFSAEFPKEGPSILRIQQVVRGDSAAYFCASSPRGAATEQYFGPGTRLTVT.

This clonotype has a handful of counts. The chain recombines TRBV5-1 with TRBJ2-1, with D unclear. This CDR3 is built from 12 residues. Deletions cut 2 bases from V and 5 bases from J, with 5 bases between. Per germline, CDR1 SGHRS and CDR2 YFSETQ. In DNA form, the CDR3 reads TGCGCCAGCAGCTTTCAAAACAATGAGCAGTTCTTC. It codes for CASSFQNNEQFF. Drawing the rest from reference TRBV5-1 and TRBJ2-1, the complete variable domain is KAGVTQTPRYLIKTRGQQVTLSCSPISGHRSVSWYQQTPGQGLQFLFEYFSETQRNKGNFPGRFSGRQFSNSRSEMNVSTLELGDSALYLCASSFQNNEQFFGPGTRLTVL.

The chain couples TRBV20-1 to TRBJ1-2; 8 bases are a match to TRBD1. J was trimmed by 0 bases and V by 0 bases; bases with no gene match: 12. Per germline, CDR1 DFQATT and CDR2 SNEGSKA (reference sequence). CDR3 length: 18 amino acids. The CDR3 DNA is TGCAGTGCTAGAGACCCTAGCCAGACAGGGGCGGCTAACTATGGCTACACCTTC. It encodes CSARDPSQTGAANYGYTF.

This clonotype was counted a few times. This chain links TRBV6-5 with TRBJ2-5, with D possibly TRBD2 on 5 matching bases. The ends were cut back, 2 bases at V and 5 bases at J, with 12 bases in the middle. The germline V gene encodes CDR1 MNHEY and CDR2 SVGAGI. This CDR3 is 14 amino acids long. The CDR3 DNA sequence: TGTGCCAGCAGTTACCTAAGGACTTCGGAGACCCAGTACTTC. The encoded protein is CASSYLRTSETQYF.